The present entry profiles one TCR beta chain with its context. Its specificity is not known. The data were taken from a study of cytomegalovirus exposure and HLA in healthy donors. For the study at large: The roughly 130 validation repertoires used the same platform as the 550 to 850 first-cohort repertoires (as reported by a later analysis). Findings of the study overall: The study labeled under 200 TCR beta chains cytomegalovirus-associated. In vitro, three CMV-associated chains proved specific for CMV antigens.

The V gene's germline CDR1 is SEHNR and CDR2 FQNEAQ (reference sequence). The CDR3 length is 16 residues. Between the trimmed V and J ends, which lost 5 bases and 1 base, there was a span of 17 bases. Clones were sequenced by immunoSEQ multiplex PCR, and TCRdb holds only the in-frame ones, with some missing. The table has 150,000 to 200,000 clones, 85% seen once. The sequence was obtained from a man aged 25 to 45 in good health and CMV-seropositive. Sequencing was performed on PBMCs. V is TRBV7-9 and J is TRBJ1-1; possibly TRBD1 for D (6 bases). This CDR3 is CASSPPLGAGNTEAFF. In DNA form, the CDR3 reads TGTGCCAGCAGCCCCCCGCTGGGGGCCGGGAACACTGAAGCTTTCTTT.